The 24 T cell receptor beta chains presented below share a single source sample, sequenced in a study of blood T cell repertoires in COVID-19. Only in-frame clones appear in the TCRdb table, and some are missing; sequencing was by immunoSEQ multiplex PCR. This sample carries 100,000 to 150,000 clones, roughly three quarters of them seen once, and the ten largest clones take under 2.5%. Sequenced: peripheral blood. These receptors all stem from a woman aged 70-85 years with acute or convalescent COVID-19.

The rearrangement uses TRBV7-3 and TRBJ2-1; 13 bases fit TRBD2. The CDR3 has 15 amino acids. Germline loops: CDR1 SGHTA, CDR2 FQGTGA. Trimming took 2 bases from V and 8 from J; bases not matched to a gene: 3. The CDR3 DNA reads as TGTGCCAGCAGCTTAGGACTAGCGGGAGTGGATGAGCAGTTCTTC. The encoded protein is CASSLGLAGVDEQFF.

The genes are TRBV5-4 and TRBJ2-6; D is perhaps TRBD1 (5 bases). CDR1 is SGHNT and CDR2 is YYREEE in the germline V gene (reference sequence). V was clipped by 3 bases and J by 1 base, with 17 bases between them. The CDR3 has 18 residues. The CDR3 spells CASSSTASGRSGANVLTF. The CDR3 DNA is TGTGCCAGCAGCTCGACAGCGTCCGGTCGATCTGGGGCCAACGTCCTGACTTTC. The full variable domain, rest sourced from reference TRBV5-4 and TRBJ2-6, is ETGVTQSPTHLIKTRGQQVTLRCSSQSGHNTVSWYQQALGQGPQFIFQYYREEENGRGNFPPRFSGLQFPNYSSELNVNALELDDSALYLCASSSTASGRSGANVLTFGAGSRLTVL.

The chain carries TRBV4-2 and TRBJ2-3, with 8 bases matching TRBD2. Germline values: CDR1 LGHNA, CDR2 YNFKEQ. The ends lost 0 bases at V and 4 bases at J; junction bases unmatched: 9. The length of the CDR3 is 17 residues. The CDR3 protein is CASSQERSGGSSDTQYF. In nucleotides, the CDR3 is TGTGCCAGCAGCCAAGAACGGAGCGGGGGAAGCTCAGATACGCAGTATTTT.

This chain connects TRBV6-5 to TRBJ1-5; the match to TRBD1 covers 8 bases. Unmatched junction bases numbered 15, after V lost 6 bases and J lost 11 bases. There are 15 residues in the CDR3. The germline CDR1 and CDR2 sequences are MNHEY and SVGAGI. CDR3 nucleotide sequence: TGTGCCAGCAGCCCCGGGACAGGAGGAGGGTATGCCCAGCATTTT. Residues: CASSPGTGGGYAQHF.

The rearrangement uses TRBV27 and TRBJ2-5, with 10 bases identical to TRBD2. Germline CDR1 is MNHEY and CDR2 is SMNVEV (reference sequence). With 7 bases clipped from V and 5 bases from J, the junction kept 7 bases outside the gene matches. This CDR3 is built from 14 residues. The CDR3 nucleotides read TGTGCCAGCACTAGCGGGAGCGGTCGGGAGACCCAGTACTTC. It codes for CASTSGSGRETQYF.

This clone was recorded once. The CDR3: CATSRGQGNSPLHF. The CDR3 nucleotides are TGTGCCACCAGCAGGGGACAGGGAAATTCACCCCTCCACTTT. The V call is TRBV15, the J call TRBJ1-6; TRBD1 agrees at 9 bases. J was trimmed by 7 bases and V by 3 bases; bases with no gene match: 1. Germline lookup yields CDR1 LNHNV and CDR2 YYDKDF (reference sequence). The CDR3 extends over 14 amino acids.

This chain joins TRBV6-5 and TRBJ2-7; 10 bases match TRBD2. V lost 4 bases to trimming and J lost 3 bases; unmatched junction nucleotides: 3. This CDR3 is built from 14 residues. CDR1 and CDR2 from the germline V gene are MNHEY and SVGAGI. The CDR3: CASSSSSGGYEQYF. The CDR3 DNA reads TGTGCCAGCAGTTCCTCTAGCGGGGGCTACGAGCAGTACTTC.

This clone occurred once. This chain connects TRBV19 to TRBJ2-7; 8 bases line up with TRBD1. The CDR3 consists of 14 residues. Germline CDR1 LNHDA, CDR2 SQIVND (reference sequence). Unmatched junction bases numbered 8, after V lost 5 bases and J lost 5 bases. Here the CDR3 reads CASSAGTGWDEQYF. CDR3 DNA: TGTGCCAGTAGTGCCGGGACAGGATGGGACGAGCAGTACTTC. The full variable domain, with the rest looked up from reference TRBV19 and TRBJ2-7, is DGGITQSPKYLFRKEGQNVTLSCEQNLNHDAMYWYRQDPGQGLRLIYYSQIVNDFQKGDIAEGYSVSREKKESFPLTVTSAQKNPTAFYLCASSAGTGWDEQYFGPGTRLTVT.

A few counts support this clone. The V gene is TRBV5-6, the J gene TRBJ1-6; 10 bases line up with TRBD1. CDR3 size: 17 residues. V gave up 3 bases and J gave up 0 bases; unmatched junction bases: 3. Germline CDR1 reads SGHDT; CDR2 reads YYEEEE. CDR3 sequence reads: CASSSTGGPSYNSPLHF. The CDR3 bases are TGTGCCAGCAGCTCGACAGGGGGCCCCTCCTATAATTCACCCCTCCACTTT.

The chain is built from TRBV7-6 and TRBJ1-3, with D perhaps matching TRBD1 (6 bases). The CDR3 covers 17 residues. Germline V gives CDR1 SGHVS, CDR2 FNYEAQ. The ends were cut back, 5 bases at V and 0 bases at J, with 17 bases in the middle. In DNA, the CDR3 is TGTGCCAGCAGCCCCCTGACAGGTGGGATCTCTGGAAACACCATATATTTT. Its translation is CASSPLTGGISGNTIYF.

The chain couples TRBV10-3 to TRBJ1-5; 10 bases are shared with TRBD1. There are 13 residues in the CDR3. Germline V gene sequence: CDR1 ENHRY, CDR2 SYGVKD. The V gene end was trimmed by 6 bases and the J gene end by 5 bases; junction bases not matched to a gene: 1. As DNA, the CDR3 is TGTGCCATCAGGGGGACAGGGGATCAGCCCCAGCATTTT. Translated: CAIRGTGDQPQHF.

The genes are TRBV10-2 and TRBJ1-2, with no clear D. The CDR3 loop spans 15 amino acids. V lost 6 bases and J 0 bases, leaving 14 bases between the germline ends. Germline loops: CDR1 WSHSY, CDR2 SAAADI. The CDR3 sequence is CASSVSTGANYGYTF. The DNA of the CDR3 is TGCGCCAGCAGCGTTTCGACGGGAGCTAACTATGGCTACACCTTC.

V is TRBV18 and J is TRBJ2-5, with 10 bases identical to TRBD2. Trimming cost V 5 bases and J 3 bases; bases outside gene matches: 6. Germline V gene sequence: CDR1 KGHSH, CDR2 LQKENI. This CDR3 spans 15 amino acids. CDR3 amino acids: CASSYYGLAEETQYF. In DNA form, the CDR3 reads TGTGCCAGCTCATACTACGGACTAGCGGAAGAGACCCAGTACTTC.

This rearrangement joins TRBV5-1 to TRBJ2-7, with D tentatively TRBD1 (6 bases). This CDR3 has 16 amino acids. Germline CDR1 and CDR2: SGHRS and YFSETQ. Trimming left V 4 bases short and J 0 bases short, with 17 bases between. The CDR3 coding sequence is TGCGCCAGCAGCCCCGGACAGATATTGCCCTCCTACGAGCAGTACTTC. Its translation: CASSPGQILPSYEQYF. Variable domain in full (rest from reference TRBV5-1 and TRBJ2-7): KAGVTQTPRYLIKTRGQQVTLSCSPISGHRSVSWYQQTPGQGLQFLFEYFSETQRNKGNFPGRFSGRQFSNSRSEMNVSTLELGDSALYLCASSPGQILPSYEQYFGPGTRLTVT.

The rearrangement joins TRBV3-1 (or the pseudogene TRBV3-2) to TRBJ2-5; 7 bases are a match to TRBD2. This CDR3 has 12 amino acids. Trimming at V came to 5 bases and at J to 5 bases, leaving 2 bases not matched to a gene. Germline-derived CDR1 and CDR2 are LGHDT and YNNKEL (reference sequence). In DNA form, the CDR3 reads TGTGCCAGCAGCGGACTAGACGAGACCCAGTACTTC. Translation: CASSGLDETQYF.

This chain joins TRBV15 and TRBJ2-1; 9 nucleotides agree with TRBD2. There are 18 residues in the CDR3. With 0 bases clipped from V and 7 bases from J, the junction kept 13 bases outside the gene matches. From germline, CDR1 is LNHNV and CDR2 YYDKDF (reference sequence). As DNA, the CDR3 is TGTGCCACCAGCAGAGACCTTCCTGGGCGGGGGGGCTCAAATGAGCAGTTCTTC. Its protein product is CATSRDLPGRGGSNEQFF.

The chain has TRBV5-1 and TRBJ1-1; D remains unclear. CDR3 size: 14 residues. Trimming removed 0 bases at V and 2 bases at J, with 8 bases between. Germline loops: CDR1 SGHRS, CDR2 YFSETQ. This CDR3 reads CASSLGASNTEAFF. Written as DNA, the CDR3 is TGCGCCAGCAGCTTGGGGGCGTCAAACACTGAAGCTTTCTTT.

V usage is TRBV7-2 and J usage is TRBJ1-5; 7 bases match TRBD1. Germline V lookup: CDR1 SGHTA, CDR2 FQGNSA. The CDR3 extends over 14 amino acids. J gave up 6 bases and V 4 bases, and 6 bases lay outside the gene matches. Here the CDR3 reads CASSSQGWAQPQHF. As DNA, the CDR3 is TGTGCCAGCAGCTCACAGGGGTGGGCTCAGCCCCAGCATTTT.

The CDR3, as DNA: TGTGCCTTCTCGAGCGGGAGGTATGAGCAGTTCTTC. It codes for CAFSSGRYEQFF. The chain is built from TRBV30 and TRBJ2-1, with 9 bases that match TRBD2. This CDR3 has 12 amino acids. With 7 bases clipped from V and 8 bases from J, the junction kept 6 bases outside the gene matches. In germline, CDR1 is GTSNPN, CDR2 SVGIG (reference sequence).

V usage is TRBV19 and J usage is TRBJ2-7; D is ambiguous. The CDR3 sequence is 14 residues long. V was cut by 3 bases and J by 1 base, with 10 bases left in between. Germline assignment: CDR1 LNHDA and CDR2 SQIVND (reference sequence). Here the CDR3 DNA reads TGTGCCAGTAGTATGTTGTTCGGTTCCTACGAGCAGTACTTC. It translates to CASSMLFGSYEQYF.

This clone appeared many times. This sequence joins TRBV7-9 and TRBJ2-5, with 9 bases fitting TRBD2. CDR3 length equals 15 residues. The germline V gene encodes CDR1 SEHNR and CDR2 FQNEAQ (reference sequence). After removal of 5 bases from V and 4 bases from J, the junction contained 8 bases not matched to a gene. CDR3 sequence: CASSLWTAGGETQYF. The CDR3 DNA reads TGTGCCAGCAGCCTTTGGACAGCGGGGGGAGAGACCCAGTACTTC. The whole variable domain, remainder taken from reference TRBV7-9 and TRBJ2-5, is DTGVSQNPRHKITKRGQNVTFRCDPISEHNRLYWYRQTLGQGPEFLTYFQNEAQLEKSRLLSDRFSAERPKGSFSTLEIQRTEQGDSAMYLCASSLWTAGGETQYFGPGTRLLVL.

This clone was recorded only once. The V call is TRBV7-8, the J call TRBJ1-1; possibly TRBD1 for D (5 bases). Germline V gene sequence: CDR1 SGHVS, CDR2 FQNEAQ. The CDR3 is 15 amino acids. V gave up 1 base and J gave up 0 bases, with 9 bases separating them. The CDR3 nucleotides read TGTGCCAGCAGCTTAGTTGGGGGGGTGAACACTGAAGCTTTCTTT. Amino acids: CASSLVGGVNTEAFF.

The CDR3 sequence: CASSTGTGSNEQFF. The CDR3 DNA follows: TGTGCCAGCAGTACCGGGACAGGGTCGAATGAGCAGTTCTTC. The chain recombines TRBV27 with TRBJ2-1, with 9 bases lining up with TRBD1. The CDR3 extends over 14 amino acids. V gave up 5 bases and J gave up 7 bases; unmatched junction bases: 6. Germline V gene sequence: CDR1 MNHEY, CDR2 SMNVEV (reference sequence).

This clone was found a few times. The genes are TRBV24-1 and TRBJ2-1, with 16 bases lining up with TRBD2. Germline-derived CDR1 and CDR2 are KGHDR and SFDVKD. This CDR3 spans 18 amino acids. Germline trimming cut 4 bases from V and 7 bases from J; bases unmatched to any gene: 9. The CDR3 coding sequence is TGTGCCACCAGTGAGCCGGGACTAGCGGGAGGGCCAAGGAATGAGCAGTTCTTC. Its translation: CATSEPGLAGGPRNEQFF.